This T cell receptor beta chain was observed in a study of CD8+ T cells in alopecia areata. In each case, RNA was isolated and then reverse transcribed into cDNA as the sequencing template. The assay was immunoSEQ multiplex PCR, and TCRdb's table has in-frame clones only and misses some. This table holds 150,000 to 180,000 clones, under 60% found once. The CDR3 runs to 14 residues. The V and J ends lost 4 bases and 6 bases respectively, with 16 bases between them. Germline lookup yields CDR1 SGHDN and CDR2 FVKESK. Starting from PBMCs, sorting isolated CD4+ and CD8+ T cells. Only a few counts were recorded for this clone.

The V call is TRBV14, the J call TRBJ2-7; D perhaps matches TRBD1 (5 bases). The sequencing used CD8+ T cells sorted from blood, collected at week 0. This TCR was sampled from a human donor with alopecia areata. CDR3 nucleotide sequence: TGTGCCAGCAGCCCCCAGGGTGGAGCCCCCGAGCAGTACTTC. It translates to CASSPQGGAPEQYF.